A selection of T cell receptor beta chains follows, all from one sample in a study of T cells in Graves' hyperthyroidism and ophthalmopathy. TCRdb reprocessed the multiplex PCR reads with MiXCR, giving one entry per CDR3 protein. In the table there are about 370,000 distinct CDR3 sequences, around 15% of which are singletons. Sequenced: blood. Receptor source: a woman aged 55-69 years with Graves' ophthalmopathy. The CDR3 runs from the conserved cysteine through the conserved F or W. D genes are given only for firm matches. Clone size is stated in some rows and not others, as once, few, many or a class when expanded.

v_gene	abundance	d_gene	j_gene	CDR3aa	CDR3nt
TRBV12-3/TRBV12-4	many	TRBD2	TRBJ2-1	CASSFTLTSGRAPGNEQFF	TGTGCCAGCAGTTTCACCTTAACTAGCGGGAGGGCCCCAGGGAATGAGCAGTTCTTC
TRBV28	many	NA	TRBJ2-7	CASSFRATYEQYF	TGTGCCAGCAGTTTTCGGGCAACCTACGAGCAGTACTTC
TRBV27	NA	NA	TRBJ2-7	CASSLSESSYEQYF	TGTGCCAGCAGTTTATCGGAAAGCTCCTACGAGCAGTACTTC
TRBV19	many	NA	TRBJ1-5	CATSHSYVNQPQHF	TGTGCCACTTCTCACTCGTACGTCAATCAGCCCCAGCATTTT
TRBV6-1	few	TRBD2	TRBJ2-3	CASGGLAGNIKQYF	TGTGCCAGCGGGGGACTAGCGGGGAACATAAAGCAGTATTTT
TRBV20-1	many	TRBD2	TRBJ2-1	CSARGAAGGPGEQFF	TGCAGTGCTAGAGGGGCAGCGGGAGGGCCGGGTGAGCAGTTCTTC
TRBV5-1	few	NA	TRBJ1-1	CASSLAVTTWTEAFF	TGCGCCAGCAGCTTGGCCGTAACTACTTGGACTGAAGCTTTCTTT
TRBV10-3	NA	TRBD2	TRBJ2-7	CATSLGGAYEQYF	TGTGCCACCTCCCTTGGGGGGGCCTACGAGCAGTACTTC
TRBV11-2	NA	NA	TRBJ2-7	CASSLNAPHEQYF	TGTGCCAGCAGCTTAAATGCCCCCCACGAGCAGTACTTC
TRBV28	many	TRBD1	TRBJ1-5	CASSFPFTGDVGQPQHF	TGTGCCAGCAGTTTCCCCTTCACAGGGGATGTAGGTCAGCCCCAGCATTTT
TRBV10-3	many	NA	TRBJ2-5	CAISGEGGSETQYF	TGTGCCATCAGTGGTGAGGGGGGGTCGGAGACCCAGTACTTC
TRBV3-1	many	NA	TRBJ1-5	CASSQGPISNQPQHF	TGTGCCAGCAGCCAAGGCCCCATTAGCAATCAGCCCCAGCATTTT
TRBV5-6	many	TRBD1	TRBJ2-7	CASSVRTGTGNEQYF	TGTGCCAGCAGCGTCAGGACCGGGACAGGGAACGAGCAGTACTTC
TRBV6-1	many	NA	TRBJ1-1	CASIWQGVGTEAFF	TGTGCCAGCATTTGGCAGGGTGTGGGCACTGAAGCTTTCTTT
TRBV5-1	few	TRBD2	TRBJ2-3	CASNQLAGGPGDTQYF	TGCGCCAGCAACCAACTAGCGGGAGGGCCGGGAGATACGCAGTATTTT
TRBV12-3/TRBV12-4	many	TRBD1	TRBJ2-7	CASTLGTGAGEQYF	TGTGCCAGCACACTCGGGACAGGGGCGGGCGAGCAGTACTTC
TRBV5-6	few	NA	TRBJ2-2	CVSSRRAGSGELFF	TGTGTCAGCAGCCGGAGGGCAGGGTCCGGGGAGCTGTTTTTT
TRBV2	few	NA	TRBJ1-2	CASSSARIGYTF	TGTGCCAGCAGTTCGGCCCGGATAGGCTACACCTTC
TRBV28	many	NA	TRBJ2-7	CASENTYEQYF	TGTGCCAGCGAAAATACCTACGAGCAGTACTTC
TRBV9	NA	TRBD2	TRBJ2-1	CASSVTSDRSYNEQFF	TGTGCCAGCAGCGTCACTAGCGATCGCTCCTACAATGAGCAGTTCTTC
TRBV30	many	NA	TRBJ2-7	CAWTRELGFHEQYF	TGTGCCTGGACGAGGGAACTAGGATTCCACGAGCAGTACTTC
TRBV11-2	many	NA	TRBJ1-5	CASSLDSWGRDSNQPQHF	TGTGCCAGCAGCTTAGATTCATGGGGGCGGGATAGCAATCAGCCCCAGCATTTT
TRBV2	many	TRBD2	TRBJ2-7	CASSEGLAGLYYEQYF	TGTGCCAGCAGTGAAGGGCTAGCGGGCCTCTACTACGAGCAGTACTTC
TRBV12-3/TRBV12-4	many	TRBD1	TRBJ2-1	CASSITGGAYNEQFF	TGTGCCAGCAGTATCACAGGGGGCGCGTACAATGAGCAGTTCTTC
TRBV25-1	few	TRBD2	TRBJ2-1	CASSDTYRGTSNRHEQFF	TGTGCCAGCAGTGACACCTACCGAGGGACTAGTAATAGACATGAGCAGTTCTTC
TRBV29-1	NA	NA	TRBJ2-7	CSVGNVAASSYEQYF	TGCAGCGTTGGCAATGTAGCGGCTAGCTCCTACGAGCAGTACTTC
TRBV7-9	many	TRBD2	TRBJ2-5	CASSLGLAIETQYF	TGTGCCAGCAGCCTTGGACTAGCGATAGAGACCCAGTACTTC
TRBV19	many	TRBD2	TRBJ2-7	CASSPRTSGLANYEQYF	TGTGCCAGTAGTCCGCGGACTAGCGGGCTAGCGAACTACGAGCAGTACTTC
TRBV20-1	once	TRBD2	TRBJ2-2	CSARLPSGRWTGELFF	TGCAGTGCTAGACTTCCTAGCGGGAGGTGGACCGGGGAGCTGTTTTTT
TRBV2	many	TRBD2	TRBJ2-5	CASSILAGAETQYF	TGTGCCAGCAGTATTCTAGCGGGAGCGGAGACCCAGTACTTC
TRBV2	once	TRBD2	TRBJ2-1	CASSKGLAGGYNEQFF	TGTGCCAGCAGTAAAGGACTAGCGGGAGGCTACAATGAGCAGTTCTTC
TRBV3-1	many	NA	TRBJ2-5	CASSQLGETQYF	TGTGCCAGCAGCCAGCTCGGCGAGACCCAGTACTTC
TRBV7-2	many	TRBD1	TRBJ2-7	CASSTRQGASYEQYF	TGTGCCAGCAGCACAAGACAGGGGGCTTCGTACGAGCAGTACTTC
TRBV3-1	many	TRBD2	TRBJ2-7	CASSLAGTSGSEQYF	TGTGCCAGCAGCCTCGCCGGGACTAGCGGGAGTGAGCAGTACTTC
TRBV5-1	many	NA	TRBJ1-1	CASSRTGENTEAFF	TGCGCCAGCAGCCGAACCGGGGAGAACACTGAAGCTTTCTTT
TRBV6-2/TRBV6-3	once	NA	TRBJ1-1	CASSDTGFTEAFF	TGTGCCAGCAGTGACACAGGGTTTACTGAAGCTTTCTTT
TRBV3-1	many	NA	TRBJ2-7	CASSQVGAHSYEQYF	TGTGCCAGCAGCCAAGTGGGGGCTCACTCCTACGAGCAGTACTTC
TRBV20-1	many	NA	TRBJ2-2	CSATGIAVNTGELFF	TGCAGTGCTACAGGGATTGCGGTGAACACCGGGGAGCTGTTTTTT
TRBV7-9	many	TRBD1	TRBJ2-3	CASSLRDRIPDTQYF	TGTGCCAGCAGCCTCCGGGACAGAATTCCAGATACGCAGTATTTT
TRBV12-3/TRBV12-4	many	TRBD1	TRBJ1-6	CASSKDRENSPLHF	TGTGCCAGCAGTAAGGACAGGGAGAATTCACCCCTCCACTTT
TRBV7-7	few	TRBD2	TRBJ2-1	CASSLLAGGLGGNEQFF	TGTGCTAGCAGCCTGCTAGCGGGAGGCTTAGGGGGCAATGAGCAGTTCTTC
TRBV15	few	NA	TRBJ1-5	CATSITQGISNQPQHF	TGTGCCACCAGCATTACGCAGGGGATTAGCAATCAGCCCCAGCATTTT
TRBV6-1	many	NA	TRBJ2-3	CASSMTGATQYF	TGTGCCAGCAGCATGACAGGTGCTACGCAGTATTTT
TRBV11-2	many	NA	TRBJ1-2	CASSLLGLDYGYTF	TGTGCCAGCAGCTTACTAGGGTTGGACTATGGCTACACCTTC
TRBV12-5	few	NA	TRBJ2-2	CASGPGLIGGELFF	TGTGCTAGTGGCCCAGGACTAATAGGCGGGGAGCTGTTTTTT
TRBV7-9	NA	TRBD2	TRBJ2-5	CASSLAQSLAEETQYF	TGTGCCAGCAGCTTAGCGCAGTCGCTAGCGGAAGAGACCCAGTACTTC
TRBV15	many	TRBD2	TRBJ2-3	CATSRDVAGGTDTQYF	TGTGCCACCAGCAGAGATGTAGCGGGAGGCACAGATACGCAGTATTTT
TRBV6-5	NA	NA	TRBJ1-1	CASSSRPTGAFF	TGTGCCAGCAGTTCCCGCCCAACCGGAGCTTTCTTT
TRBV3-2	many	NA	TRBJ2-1	CACSPYGGGESYNEQFF	TGTGCCTGCAGCCCCTATGGGGGCGGGGAATCCTACAATGAGCAGTTCTTC
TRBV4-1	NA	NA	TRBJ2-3	CASSQVDGGITDTQYF	TGCGCCAGCAGCCAAGTGGACGGGGGTATCACAGATACGCAGTATTTT
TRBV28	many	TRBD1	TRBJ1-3	CASSGDSSGNTIYF	TGTGCCAGCAGTGGGGACAGCTCTGGAAACACCATATATTTT
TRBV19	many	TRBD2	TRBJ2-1	CASSPAGDSYNEQFF	TGTGCCAGTAGTCCAGCGGGAGACTCCTACAATGAGCAGTTCTTC
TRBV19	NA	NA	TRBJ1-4	CACRIRGHTNEKLFF	TGTGCCTGTAGGATACGGGGACACACTAATGAAAAACTGTTTTTT
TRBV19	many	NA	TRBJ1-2	CASTRGFGTTNYGYTF	TGTGCCAGTACGCGGGGTTTCGGGACAACTAACTATGGCTACACCTTC
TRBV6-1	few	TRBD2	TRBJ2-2	CASRSQTGGGEVFGELFF	TGTGCCAGCAGATCTCAGACGGGGGGGGGAGAGGTTTTCGGGGAGCTGTTTTTT
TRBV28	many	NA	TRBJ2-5	CASSSPPRETQYF	TGTGCCAGCAGTTCCCCCCCACGGGAGACCCAGTACTTC
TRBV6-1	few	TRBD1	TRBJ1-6	CASSSLTGINSPLHF	TGTGCCAGCAGTTCTTTGACAGGGATTAATTCACCCCTCCACTTT
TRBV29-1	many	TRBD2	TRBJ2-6	CSVGGQGGTGANVLTF	TGCAGCGTGGGAGGGCAGGGTGGAACCGGGGCCAACGTCCTGACTTTC
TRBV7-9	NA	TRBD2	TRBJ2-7	CASSLRLAGRLISYEQYF	TGTGCCAGCAGCTTACGGCTAGCGGGAAGGCTAATCTCCTACGAGCAGTACTTC